The 19 T cell receptor beta chains below come from one sample, sequenced in a study of control samples from healthy donors and cancer patients. TCRdb keeps only in-frame clones here, not all; method: immunoSEQ multiplex PCR. The sample shows 110,000 or so clones, 80% to 90% of them seen only once. Sequenced sample: blood. Receptors originate from a young man in good health.

The chain is built from TRBV29-1 and TRBJ1-3; no clear D gene. This CDR3 spans 13 amino acids. Germline lookup yields CDR1 SQVTM and CDR2 ANQGSEA. V lost 0 bases and J lost 5, with 8 bases in between. In DNA, the CDR3 is TGCAGCGTTGAAGAGGTGGGCCGAAACACCATATATTTT. Its protein is CSVEEVGRNTIYF.

The chain links TRBV6-5 to TRBJ1-1; D is unclear. The CDR3 extends over 13 amino acids. Germline lookup yields CDR1 MNHEY and CDR2 SVGAGI. V was shortened by 5 bases and J by 1 base, with 8 bases between the two germline ends. In DNA form, the CDR3 reads TGTGCCAGCAGTACCTACAGGAACACTGAAGCTTTCTTT. Translated, it gives CASSTYRNTEAFF.

CDR3: CASSSDGNKAGGYTF. The CDR3 nucleotides read TGCGCCAGCAGTTCTGACGGGAATAAAGCGGGTGGCTACACCTTC. J is TRBJ1-2 and V is TRBV5-1; D is unresolved. Germline values: CDR1 SGHRS, CDR2 YFSETQ. The CDR3 sequence is 15 residues long. V was pared by 5 bases and J by 7 bases, with 21 bases between.

This clone was picked up one time. The chain combines TRBV2 with TRBJ2-5, with D unclear. The V gene lost 4 bases and the J gene lost 5 bases, with 5 bases spanning the gap. The CDR3 spans 11 residues. CDR1 is SNHLY and CDR2 is FYNNEI in the germline V gene. The CDR3 DNA follows: TGTGCCAGCAGTGGACGGGAGACCCAGTACTTC. Residues: CASSGRETQYF.

The chain has TRBV11-3 and TRBJ1-2; D is unresolved. Germline V lookup: CDR1 SGHNT, CDR2 YENEEA. The CDR3 is 14 amino acids. Between the trimmed V and J ends, which lost 3 bases and 4 bases, there was a span of 12 bases. The CDR3 nucleotides are TGTGCCAGCAGCTTGGCAGGATCCGCCTATGGCTACACCTTC. Protein product: CASSLAGSAYGYTF.

The chain is built from TRBV11-2 and TRBJ1-4; 7 bases fit TRBD1. CDR1 SGHAT and CDR2 FQNNGV come from the germline V gene. The junction had 5 bases not matched to a gene; V was cut back by 5 bases and J by 2 bases. This CDR3 has 15 residues. The CDR3 bases are TGTGCCAGCAGCCTGACAGGGCCTACTAATGAAAAACTGTTTTTT. This gives the protein CASSLTGPTNEKLFF.

The chain has TRBV5-8 and TRBJ1-2, with a weak D call TRBD1 (5 bases). Germline assignment: CDR1 SGHTS and CDR2 YDEGEE. With 4 bases removed from V and 11 bases from J, the gap between germline ends came to 21 bases. This CDR3 contains 14 residues. The CDR3 region has the DNA TGTGCCAGCAGCGTGGGGGAGATAGCTCTACCGTACACCTTC. Its protein is CASSVGEIALPYTF.

V gene TRBV7-2 combines with J gene TRBJ1-5; TRBD1 matches at 8 bases. Germline V gene data show CDR1 as SGHTA and CDR2 as FQGNSA. Trimming removed 6 bases from V and 5 bases from J; junction bases left unmatched: 9. The CDR3 loop spans 15 amino acids. CDR3 DNA sequence: TGTGCCAGCAGTTTGGACAGGGCTGGGTATCAGCCCCAGCATTTT. Its translation: CASSLDRAGYQPQHF.

This chain connects TRBV27 to TRBJ1-1, with TRBD1 identical over 8 bases. CDR3 length: 15 amino acids. Germline assignment: CDR1 MNHEY and CDR2 SMNVEV (reference sequence). V lost 4 bases to trimming and J lost 5 bases; unmatched junction nucleotides: 9. This chain's CDR3 is CASSSQGAGETEAFF. CDR3 bases: TGTGCCAGCAGTTCCCAGGGGGCGGGAGAGACTGAAGCTTTCTTT.

This chain links TRBV12-3 or TRBV12-4 with TRBJ1-2, with 9 nucleotides matching TRBD1. Losses at the gene ends were 6 bases for V and 7 bases for J; bases not matched to a gene: 3. CDR3 length: 12 residues. Written as DNA, the CDR3 is TGTGCCAGCAGCTGGGACAGGGTTGGCTACACCTTC. It is translated as CASSWDRVGYTF.

The chain recombines TRBV24-1 with TRBJ1-5; 7 positions match TRBD1. The CDR3 consists of 14 residues. Germline V gene data show CDR1 as KGHDR and CDR2 as SFDVKD. V shed 12 bases, J shed 4 bases, and the junction held 11 bases outside the gene matches. The CDR3 region has the DNA TGTGCCGCCGGTGGGGACAGAGCTAATCAGCCCCAGCATTTT. This gives the protein CAAGGDRANQPQHF.

This clone was detected once. This chain joins TRBV3-1 (or the pseudogene TRBV3-2) and TRBJ1-1, with D tentatively TRBD1 (6 bases). CDR1 and CDR2 from the germline V gene are LGHDT and YNNKEL (reference sequence). This CDR3 has 11 amino acids. Between the trimmed V and J ends, which lost 4 bases and 8 bases, there was a span of 8 bases. DNA of the CDR3: TGTGCCAGCAGCCCGGGGACAGAAGCTTTCTTT. This codes for CASSPGTEAFF.

The chain is built from TRBV5-1 and TRBJ1-1, with TRBD1 matching over 9 bases. CDR3 size: 17 residues. Germline V lookup: CDR1 SGHRS, CDR2 YFSETQ. V shed 3 bases and J 0 bases; nucleotides not matched to a gene: 9. The DNA of the CDR3 is TGCGCCAGCAGCTCCCCGGGACAGGGAACCATGAACACTGAAGCTTTCTTT. Residues: CASSSPGQGTMNTEAFF.

The rearrangement links TRBV5-8 to TRBJ1-2, with D possibly TRBD1 on 5 matching bases. CDR1 and CDR2 (germline): SGHTS, YDEGEE. V lost 4 bases to trimming and J lost 0 bases, with 16 bases between them. The CDR3 is 16 amino acids. The CDR3 nucleotides are TGTGCCAGCAGCCTGGCTTCGGGACTGCCTAACTATGGCTACACCTTC. Amino acids: CASSLASGLPNYGYTF.

J is TRBJ2-7 and V is TRBV28, with 9 positions matching TRBD1. Germline values: CDR1 MDHEN, CDR2 SYDVKM. J was trimmed by 0 bases and V by 6 bases; bases with no gene match: 9. The CDR3 length is 16 residues. The CDR3 region is CASRTGQGVNSYEQYV. CDR3 coding DNA: TGTGCCAGCAGAACGGGACAGGGCGTAAACTCCTACGAGCAGTACGTC.

The chain recombines TRBV10-3 with TRBJ2-3; 8 bases match TRBD2. V was clipped by 6 bases and J by 4 bases; unmatched bases: 3. The germline V gene encodes CDR1 ENHRY and CDR2 SYGVKD. This CDR3 contains 13 residues. CDR3 DNA sequence: TGTGCCATCAGCGGGGGGGCCCCAGATACGCAGTATTTT. This translates into CAISGGAPDTQYF.

The rearrangement joins TRBV3-1 (or the pseudogene TRBV3-2) to TRBJ1-3, with D unresolved. Germline V gene lookup returns CDR1 LGHDT and CDR2 YNNKEL (reference sequence). V shed 4 bases and J shed 0 bases, with 10 bases lying between them. The CDR3 consists of 15 residues. CDR3: CASSPPRSSGNTIYF. CDR3 coding DNA: TGTGCCAGCAGCCCCCCTCGGAGCTCTGGAAACACCATATATTTT.

The chain recombines TRBV12-3 or TRBV12-4 with TRBJ2-5, with 9 bases matching TRBD1. This CDR3 spans 13 amino acids. V was clipped by 3 bases and J by 9 bases; unmatched bases: 5. This CDR3 reads CASSLDRGRAQYF. The CDR3 nucleotides read TGTGCCAGCAGTTTGGACAGGGGAAGGGCCCAGTACTTC.

This clone was observed once. This rearrangement joins TRBV4-2 to TRBJ1-5, with TRBD1 as a possible D gene (6 bases). Trimming removed 0 bases at V and 6 bases at J, with 21 bases between. The CDR3 spans 18 residues. Per the germline V gene, CDR1 is LGHNA and CDR2 is YNFKEQ. CDR3 nucleotides: TGTGCCAGCAGCCAAGAAACTGGTACCAGGGGTTTTGGTCAGCCCCAGCATTTT. It codes for CASSQETGTRGFGQPQHF.